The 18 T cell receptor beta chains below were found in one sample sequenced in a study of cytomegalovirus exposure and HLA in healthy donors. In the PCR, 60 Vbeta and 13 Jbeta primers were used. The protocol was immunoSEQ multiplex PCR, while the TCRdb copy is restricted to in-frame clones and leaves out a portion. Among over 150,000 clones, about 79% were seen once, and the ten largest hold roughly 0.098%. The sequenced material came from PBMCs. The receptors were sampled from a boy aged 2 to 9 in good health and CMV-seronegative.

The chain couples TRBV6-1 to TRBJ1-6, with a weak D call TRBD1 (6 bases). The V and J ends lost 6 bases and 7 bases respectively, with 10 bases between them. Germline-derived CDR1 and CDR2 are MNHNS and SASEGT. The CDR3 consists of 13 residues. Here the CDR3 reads CASRPTGNSPLHF. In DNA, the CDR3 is TGTGCCAGCAGGCCGACAGGAAATTCACCCCTCCACTTT.

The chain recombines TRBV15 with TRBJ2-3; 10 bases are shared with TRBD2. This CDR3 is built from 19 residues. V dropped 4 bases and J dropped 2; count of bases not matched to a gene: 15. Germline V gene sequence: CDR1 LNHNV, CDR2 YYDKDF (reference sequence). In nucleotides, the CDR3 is TGTGCCACCAGCAAACTAATTAGCGGGGGGACTCCTTACACAGATACGCAGTATTTT. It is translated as CATSKLISGGTPYTDTQYF.

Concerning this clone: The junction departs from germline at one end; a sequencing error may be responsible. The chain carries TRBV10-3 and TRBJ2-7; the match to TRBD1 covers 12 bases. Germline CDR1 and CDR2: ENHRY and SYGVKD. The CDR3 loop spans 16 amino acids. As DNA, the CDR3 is TGTGCCATCAGTGAGCCGGGACAGGGGGCCACCTACGAGCGGTACTTC. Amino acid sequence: CAISEPGQGATYERYF.

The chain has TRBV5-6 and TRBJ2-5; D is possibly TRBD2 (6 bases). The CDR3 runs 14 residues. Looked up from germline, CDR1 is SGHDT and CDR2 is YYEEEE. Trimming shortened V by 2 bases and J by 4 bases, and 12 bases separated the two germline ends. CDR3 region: CASSFGGKAETQYF. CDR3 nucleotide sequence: TGTGCCAGCAGCTTTGGGGGGAAGGCAGAGACCCAGTACTTC.

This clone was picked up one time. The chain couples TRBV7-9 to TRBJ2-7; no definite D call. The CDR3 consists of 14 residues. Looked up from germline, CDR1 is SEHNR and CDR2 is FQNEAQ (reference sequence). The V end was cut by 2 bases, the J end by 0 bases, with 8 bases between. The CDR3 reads CASSLLESSYEQYF. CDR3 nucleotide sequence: TGTGCCAGCAGCTTATTAGAGAGCTCCTACGAGCAGTACTTC. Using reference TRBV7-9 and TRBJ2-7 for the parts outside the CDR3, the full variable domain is DTGVSQNPRHKITKRGQNVTFRCDPISEHNRLYWYRQTLGQGPEFLTYFQNEAQLEKSRLLSDRFSAERPKGSFSTLEIQRTEQGDSAMYLCASSLLESSYEQYFGPGTRLTVT.

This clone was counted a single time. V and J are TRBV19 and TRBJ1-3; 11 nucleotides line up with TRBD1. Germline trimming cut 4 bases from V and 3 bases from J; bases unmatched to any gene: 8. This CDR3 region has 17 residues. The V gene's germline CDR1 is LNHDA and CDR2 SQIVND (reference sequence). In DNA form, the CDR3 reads TGTGCCAGTAGTAAGCCCGGACAGGGGGCATTTGGAAACACCATATATTTT. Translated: CASSKPGQGAFGNTIYF.

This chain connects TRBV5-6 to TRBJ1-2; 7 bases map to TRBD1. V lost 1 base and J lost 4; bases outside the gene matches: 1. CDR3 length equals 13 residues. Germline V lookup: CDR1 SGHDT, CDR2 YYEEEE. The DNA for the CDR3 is TGTGCCAGCAGCTTGCAGGGGGGCTATGGCTACACCTTC. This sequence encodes CASSLQGGYGYTF.

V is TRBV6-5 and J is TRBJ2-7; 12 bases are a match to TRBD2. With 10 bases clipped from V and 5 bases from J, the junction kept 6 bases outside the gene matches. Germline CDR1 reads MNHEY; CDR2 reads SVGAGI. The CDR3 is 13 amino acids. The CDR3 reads CATRTSGVNEQYF. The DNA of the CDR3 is TGTGCCACCCGGACTAGCGGGGTAAACGAGCAGTACTTC.

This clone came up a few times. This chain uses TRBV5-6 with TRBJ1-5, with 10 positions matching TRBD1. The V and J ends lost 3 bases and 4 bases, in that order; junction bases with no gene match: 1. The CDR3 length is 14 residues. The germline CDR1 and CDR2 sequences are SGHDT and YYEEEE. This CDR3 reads CASSWGQGNQPQHF. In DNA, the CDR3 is TGTGCCAGCAGCTGGGGACAGGGGAATCAGCCCCAGCATTTT.

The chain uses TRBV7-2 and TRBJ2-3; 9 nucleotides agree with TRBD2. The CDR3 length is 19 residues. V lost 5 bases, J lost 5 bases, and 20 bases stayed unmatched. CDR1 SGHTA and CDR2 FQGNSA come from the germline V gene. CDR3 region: CASSTGILLRGGREDTQYF. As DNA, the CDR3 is TGTGCCAGCAGCACAGGAATACTCTTGCGGGGGGGCCGGGAAGATACGCAGTATTTT.

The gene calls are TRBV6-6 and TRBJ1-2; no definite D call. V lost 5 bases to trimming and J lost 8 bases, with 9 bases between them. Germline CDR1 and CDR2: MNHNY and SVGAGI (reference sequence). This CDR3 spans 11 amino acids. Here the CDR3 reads CASSREGGYTF. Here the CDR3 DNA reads TGTGCCAGCAGTCGGGAGGGCGGCTACACCTTC.

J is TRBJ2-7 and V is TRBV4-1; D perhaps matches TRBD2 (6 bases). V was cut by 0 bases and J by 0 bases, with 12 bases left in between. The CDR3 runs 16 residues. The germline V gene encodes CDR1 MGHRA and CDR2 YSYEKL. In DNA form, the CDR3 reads TGCGCCAGCAGCCAAGAATGGGCGGGGAGCTCCTACGAGCAGTACTTC. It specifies CASSQEWAGSSYEQYF.

The CDR3 spells CASSPLGQAELFF. The CDR3 DNA sequence: TGTGCCAGCTCACCACTAGGCCAGGCTGAACTGTTTTTT. The V and J genes are TRBV18 and TRBJ1-4; D not certain. This CDR3 comprises 13 residues. Trimming cost V 1 base and J 12 bases, with 12 bases left between them. The germline CDR1 and CDR2 sequences are KGHSH and LQKENI.

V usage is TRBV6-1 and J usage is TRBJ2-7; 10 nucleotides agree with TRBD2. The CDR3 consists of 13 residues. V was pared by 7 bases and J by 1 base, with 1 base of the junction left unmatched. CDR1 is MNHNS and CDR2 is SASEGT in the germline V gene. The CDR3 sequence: CASKLAGSYEQYF. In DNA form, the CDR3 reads TGTGCCAGCAAACTAGCGGGGTCCTACGAGCAGTACTTC.

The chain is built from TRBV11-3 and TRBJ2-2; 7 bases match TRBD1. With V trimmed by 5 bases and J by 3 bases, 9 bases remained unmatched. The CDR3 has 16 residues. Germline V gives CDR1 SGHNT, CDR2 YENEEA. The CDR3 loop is CASSPGQLDDTGELFF. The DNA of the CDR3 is TGTGCCAGCAGCCCGGGACAGTTAGATGACACCGGGGAGCTGTTTTTT.

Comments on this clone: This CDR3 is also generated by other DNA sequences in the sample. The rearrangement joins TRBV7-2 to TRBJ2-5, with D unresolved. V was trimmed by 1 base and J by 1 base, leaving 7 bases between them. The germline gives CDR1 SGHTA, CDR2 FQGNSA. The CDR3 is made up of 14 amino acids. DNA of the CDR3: TGTGCCAGCAGCTTAGTGGCTCCCCAAGAGACCCAGTACTTC. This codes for CASSLVAPQETQYF.

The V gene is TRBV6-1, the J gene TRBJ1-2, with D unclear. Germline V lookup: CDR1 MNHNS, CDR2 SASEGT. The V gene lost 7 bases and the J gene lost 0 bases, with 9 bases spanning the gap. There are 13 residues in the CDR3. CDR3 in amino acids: CASIAATNYGYTF. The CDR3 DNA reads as TGTGCCAGCATAGCAGCCACTAACTATGGCTACACCTTC.

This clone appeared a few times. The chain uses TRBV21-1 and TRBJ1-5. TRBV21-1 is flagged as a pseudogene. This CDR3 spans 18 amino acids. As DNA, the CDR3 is TGTGCCAGCAGCAAATGGTGGCCGAGGGAAACTAGCAATCAGCCCCAGCATTTT. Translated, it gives CASSKWWPRETSNQPQHF.